The 14 T cell receptor beta chains given below trace back to one sample, sequenced in a study of blood T cells in healthy people across ages. With a J-beta primer mix and a sample-barcoded 5' primer, a second PCR ran roughly 6 to 11 cycles. TCRdb re-analysed the 5' RACE reads in MiXCR, keeping a single row per CDR3 protein. The sample lists over a million distinct CDR3 sequences; around 45% were seen once. The sequencing sample was made of blood. These receptor sequences come from a woman in her sixties in good health.

The rearrangement uses TRBV4-2 and TRBJ2-3; D gene uncertain. Per germline, CDR1 LGHNA and CDR2 YNFKEQ. V lost 2 bases and J 5 bases, leaving 8 bases between the germline ends. The CDR3 is 13 residues long. CDR3 nucleotides: TGTGCCAGCAGCCAAAGGATTTTAGATACGCAGTATTTT. Translated: CASSQRILDTQYF.

This chain connects TRBV11-2 to TRBJ2-5; TRBD2 agrees at 11 bases. The CDR3 has 17 residues. Trimming at V came to 2 bases and at J to 5 bases, leaving 10 bases not matched to a gene. Germline V lookup: CDR1 SGHAT, CDR2 FQNNGV. DNA of the CDR3: TGTGCCAGCAGCTTATCACTAGCGGGAGAAAAATGGGAGACCCAGTACTTC. Encoded protein: CASSLSLAGEKWETQYF.

The chain couples TRBV4-1 to TRBJ2-1; the D gene is possibly TRBD2 (7 bases). CDR1 MGHRA and CDR2 YSYEKL come from the germline V gene. This CDR3 is built from 15 residues. Trimming shortened V by 0 bases and J by 9 bases, and 15 bases separated the two germline ends. The CDR3 region is CASSQDGGGRSEQFF. CDR3 coding DNA: TGCGCCAGCAGCCAAGATGGGGGGGGCAGGTCTGAGCAGTTCTTC.

A word on this clonotype: Being one base from a much bigger clone, this may be a read error. CDR3 in amino acids: CASSLSGGYEQFF. The CDR3 DNA is TGTGCCAGCAGTTTAAGTGGAGGCTATGAGCAGTTCTTC. The chain carries TRBV28 and TRBJ2-1, with D tentatively TRBD2 (5 bases). This CDR3 spans 13 amino acids. The V and J ends lost 2 bases and 8 bases respectively, with 10 bases between them. The V gene's germline CDR1 is MDHEN and CDR2 SYDVKM.

The chain recombines TRBV28 with TRBJ2-7, with D perhaps matching TRBD2 (6 bases). The CDR3 consists of 16 residues. Trimming pared 3 bases from V and 1 base from J, leaving 16 bases between. Germline CDR1 and CDR2: MDHEN and SYDVKM. CDR3 residues: CASSLKLAELSYEQYF. The CDR3 coding sequence is TGTGCCAGCAGTTTGAAATTAGCGGAATTATCCTACGAGCAGTACTTC.

CDR3 loop: CSARDPRTGGITNEQFF. In nucleotides, the CDR3 is TGCAGTGCTAGAGATCCCCGAACAGGGGGCATAACGAATGAGCAGTTCTTC. The chain joins TRBV20-1 to TRBJ2-1; TRBD1 matches 9 bases. Germline trimming cut 0 bases from V and 7 bases from J; bases unmatched to any gene: 13. Per germline, CDR1 DFQATT and CDR2 SNEGSKA (reference sequence). This CDR3 has 17 amino acids.

This clonotype was seen more than once but under ten times. The chain carries TRBV4-1 and TRBJ2-7; perhaps TRBD1 as D (6 bases). Germline V CDR1 and CDR2: MGHRA, YSYEKL. V lost 6 bases to trimming and J lost 0 bases, with 18 bases between them. CDR3 length: 16 amino acids. In DNA form, the CDR3 reads TGCGCCAGCAGTGGTCACACGACAGGAACCTCCTACGAGCAGTACTTC. This gives the protein CASSGHTTGTSYEQYF.

The sample holds one count of this clonotype. The V call is TRBV7-6, the J call TRBJ2-1; D remains ambiguous. The length of the CDR3 is 16 residues. Germline values: CDR1 SGHVS, CDR2 FNYEAQ. V was cut by 1 base and J by 4 bases, with 14 bases left in between. CDR3 nucleotide sequence: TGTGCCAGCAGCTTAGAGCCCGCGGACGTATACAATGAGCAGTTCTTC. It translates to CASSLEPADVYNEQFF.

In its sample, this clonotype was seen a few times. The chain employs TRBV12-5 and TRBJ2-5, with 12 bases aligning to TRBD1. Unmatched junction bases numbered 12, after V lost 5 bases and J lost 11 bases. Germline V gene sequence: CDR1 LGHNT, CDR2 FRNRAP. The CDR3 sequence is 15 residues long. CDR3 protein: CASGPPGQGAQEQYF. DNA of the CDR3: TGTGCTAGTGGTCCGCCGGGACAGGGGGCTCAGGAGCAGTACTTC.

This clonotype was seen a handful of times. J is TRBJ2-3 and V is TRBV11-2; D not certain. Trimming took off 4 bases at V and 3 bases at J, with 14 bases between the two ends. This CDR3 has 15 amino acids. Germline lookup yields CDR1 SGHAT and CDR2 FQNNGV. CDR3 coding DNA: TGTGCCAGCAGCTACTCCAGGTTAGGGACAGATACGCAGTATTTT. Residues: CASSYSRLGTDTQYF. The full variable domain, its missing parts supplied by reference TRBV11-2 and TRBJ2-3, is EAGVAQSPRYKIIEKRQSVAFWCNPISGHATLYWYQQILGQGPKLLIQFQNNGVVDDSQLPKDRFSAERLKGVDSTLKIQPAKLEDSAVYLCASSYSRLGTDTQYFGPGTRLTVL.

This clonotype was observed a few times. The CDR3 sequence: CASSQAGTSGSYEQYF. The CDR3 DNA sequence: TGCGCCAGCAGCCAGGCCGGGACTAGCGGGAGCTACGAGCAGTACTTC. This chain connects TRBV4-1 to TRBJ2-7, with 14 bases identical to TRBD2. CDR1 MGHRA and CDR2 YSYEKL come from the germline V gene. This CDR3 comprises 16 residues. J gave up 3 bases and V 3 bases, and 4 bases lay outside the gene matches.

This clonotype has a handful of counts. CDR3 coding DNA: TGTGCCAGCAGCTATAGTGGGGGAAGCACCGGGGAGCTGTTTTTT. It codes for CASSYSGGSTGELFF. The chain carries TRBV5-5 and TRBJ2-2; either TRBD1 or TRBD2 may supply D (5 bases each). Between the trimmed V and J ends, which lost 3 bases and 4 bases, there was a span of 13 bases. Germline lookup yields CDR1 SGHKS and CDR2 YYEKEE (reference sequence). The CDR3 sequence is 15 residues long. Complete variable domain (other parts from reference TRBV5-5 and TRBJ2-2): DAGVTQSPTHLIKTRGQQVTLRCSPISGHKSVSWYQQVLGQGPQFIFQYYEKEERGRGNFPDRFSARQFPNYSSELNVNALLLGDSALYLCASSYSGGSTGELFFGEGSRLTVL.

There are a few counts of this clonotype. The J gene is TRBJ2-3, the V gene TRBV11-2; 8 bases agree with TRBD2. Unmatched junction bases numbered 1, after V lost 1 base and J lost 4 bases. The CDR3 sequence is 14 residues long. CDR1 and CDR2 (germline): SGHAT, FQNNGV. CDR3 in amino acids: CASSLGGRPDTQYF. The CDR3 DNA is TGTGCCAGCAGCTTAGGCGGGAGGCCAGATACGCAGTATTTT.

This clonotype was seen only a few times. This chain links TRBV20-1 with TRBJ2-5; TRBD1 is a possible D gene (5 bases). This CDR3 contains 15 residues. The V end lost 3 bases, the J end lost 2 bases, and 16 bases lay between the germline ends. Germline V lookup: CDR1 DFQATT, CDR2 SNEGSKA (reference sequence). CDR3 nucleotides: TGCAGTGCTAGGGAGAATATGGGGCGACAAGAGACCCAGTACTTC. Protein: CSARENMGRQETQYF.